The 12 T cell receptor beta chains presented below share a single source sample, sequenced in a study of blood T cell repertoires in COVID-19. The method was immunoSEQ multiplex PCR; TCRdb's version includes in-frame clones alone and lacks a portion of them. The sample lists approximately 100,000 clones; about nine tenths were seen once. What was sequenced was peripheral blood. All receptors come from a man between 60 and 75 years old with acute or convalescent COVID-19.

The rearrangement joins TRBV29-1 to TRBJ1-1; 10 positions match TRBD1. CDR1 is SQVTM and CDR2 is ANQGSEA in the germline V gene. The length of the CDR3 is 15 residues. V dropped 6 bases and J dropped 1; count of bases not matched to a gene: 8. The CDR3 region is CSVQLDRGANTEAFF. The CDR3 nucleotides read TGCAGCGTCCAACTGGACAGGGGGGCGAACACTGAAGCTTTCTTT. The whole variable domain, remainder taken from reference TRBV29-1 and TRBJ1-1, is SAVISQKPSRDICQRGTSLTIQCQVDSQVTMMFWYRQQPGQSLTLIATANQGSEATYESGFVIDKFPISRPNLTFSTLTVSNMSPEDSSIYLCSVQLDRGANTEAFFGQGTRLTVV.

The chain is built from TRBV12-3 or TRBV12-4 and TRBJ1-2, with D maybe TRBD1 (5 bases). This CDR3 region has 13 residues. Trimming left V 4 bases short and J 6 bases short, with 12 bases between. The DNA for the CDR3 is TGTGCCAGCAGTTCCGTGACAGCTAATGGCTACACCTTC. Amino acids: CASSSVTANGYTF.

The J gene is TRBJ1-2, the V gene TRBV5-1; 7 nucleotides match TRBD1. The CDR3 runs to 15 residues. V was clipped by 2 bases and J by 1 base; unmatched bases: 5. From germline, CDR1 is SGHRS and CDR2 YFSETQ. The CDR3: CASSFTGVVNYGYTF. The CDR3 nucleotides are TGCGCCAGCAGCTTCACAGGGGTAGTTAACTATGGCTACACCTTC.

The chain combines TRBV11-1 with TRBJ2-1, with 7 bases that match TRBD2. The CDR3 is 15 residues long. Germline V CDR1 and CDR2: SGHAT, FQDESV (reference sequence). V was clipped by 2 bases and J by 7 bases; unmatched bases: 8. CDR3 in DNA: TGTGCCAGCAGCTTAACAGCGGGACTACCAAATGAGCAGTTCTTC. Residues: CASSLTAGLPNEQFF.

The CDR3 reads CASSPRDRGDYGYTF. As DNA, the CDR3 is TGTGCCAGCAGCCCCCGGGACAGGGGGGATTATGGCTACACCTTC. The genes are TRBV7-3 and TRBJ1-2, with 11 bases identical to TRBD1. This CDR3 comprises 15 residues. Looked up from germline, CDR1 is SGHTA and CDR2 is FQGTGA. V was clipped by 5 bases and J by 5 bases; unmatched bases: 7. Supplemented by reference TRBV7-3 and TRBJ1-2, the full variable domain reads GAGVSQTPSNKVTEKGKYVELRCDPISGHTALYWYRQSLGQGPEFLIYFQGTGAADDSGLPNDRFFAVRPEGSVSTLKIQRTERGDSAVYLCASSPRDRGDYGYTFGSGTRLTVV.

This clone was detected a few times. The rearrangement links TRBV7-2 to TRBJ1-5; 7 positions agree with TRBD1. V lost 5 bases, J lost 2 bases, and 6 bases stayed unmatched. The germline CDR1 and CDR2 sequences are SGHTA and FQGNSA. This CDR3 has 15 amino acids. The CDR3 region is CASSQGGWGNQPQHF. CDR3 in DNA: TGTGCCAGCAGCCAAGGGGGCTGGGGCAATCAGCCCCAGCATTTT. Together with reference TRBV7-2 and TRBJ1-5, the CDR3 gives the full variable domain: GAGVSQSPSNKVTEKGKDVELRCDPISGHTALYWYRQSLGQGLEFLIYFQGNSAPDKSGLPSDRFSAERTGGSVSTLTIQRTQQEDSAVYLCASSQGGWGNQPQHFGDGTRLSIL.

This chain joins TRBV11-2 and TRBJ1-1; D possibly corresponds to TRBD1 (5 bases). This CDR3 is 15 amino acids long. The ends were cut back, 1 base at V and 0 bases at J, with 9 bases in the middle. Looked up from germline, CDR1 is SGHAT and CDR2 is FQNNGV. The DNA for the CDR3 is TGTGCCAGCAGCTTAGGTTTAGGGGTGAACACTGAAGCTTTCTTT. Translation: CASSLGLGVNTEAFF.

The chain links TRBV7-2 to TRBJ2-1; 8 bases align to TRBD2. The CDR3 spans 14 residues. CDR1 and CDR2 from the germline V gene are SGHTA and FQGNSA. V shed 5 bases, J shed 9 bases, and the junction held 9 bases outside the gene matches. The CDR3: CASSRIRGGGEQFF. The DNA of the CDR3 is TGTGCCAGCAGCCGGATACGGGGGGGAGGTGAGCAGTTCTTC.

This chain uses TRBV6-5 with TRBJ1-5; no clear D. The CDR3 has 15 residues. The ends were cut back, 6 bases at V and 1 base at J, with 13 bases in the middle. CDR1 and CDR2 (germline): MNHEY, SVGAGI. CDR3 DNA sequence: TGTGCCAGCAGCTGGGCAGGTACGAGCAATCAGCCCCAGCATTTT. Translation: CASSWAGTSNQPQHF.

The rearrangement joins TRBV6-5 to TRBJ1-5, with D maybe TRBD1 (6 bases). The germline CDR1 and CDR2 sequences are MNHEY and SVGAGI. The CDR3 contains 15 residues. Trimming left V 6 bases short and J 1 base short, with 13 bases between. CDR3 sequence (DNA): TGTGCCAGCAGCCTACAGGGTCTAAGCAATCAGCCCCAGCATTTT. This gives the protein CASSLQGLSNQPQHF.

The rearrangement uses TRBV19 and TRBJ2-3; 13 bases are a match to TRBD2. Germline CDR1 is LNHDA and CDR2 is SQIVND (reference sequence). There are 17 residues in the CDR3. J lost 3 bases, V lost 4 bases, and 7 bases had no gene match. The CDR3 loop is CASSKGVGLAGTDTQYF. As DNA, the CDR3 is TGTGCCAGTAGTAAGGGGGTGGGACTAGCGGGAACAGATACGCAGTATTTT.

In DNA form, the CDR3 reads TGTGCCAGTAGCCCCCTCTTGGGACTAGCCAAAAACATTCAGTACTTC. Translation: CASSPLLGLAKNIQYF. The chain links TRBV19 to TRBJ2-4; TRBD2 is a possible D gene (6 bases). V lost 6 bases and J lost 0, with 15 bases in between. The CDR3 runs to 16 residues. Germline V CDR1 and CDR2: LNHDA, SQIVND (reference sequence). Filled out from reference TRBV19 and TRBJ2-4, the complete variable domain reads DGGITQSPKYLFRKEGQNVTLSCEQNLNHDAMYWYRQDPGQGLRLIYYSQIVNDFQKGDIAEGYSVSREKKESFPLTVTSAQKNPTAFYLCASSPLLGLAKNIQYFGAGTRLSVL.